What follows describes a single T cell receptor (beta chain). The antigen is not known. The read finishes 3 residues shy of the CDR3 end, and the germline J gene is used to complete it. The source of the sample is a study of T cells in women clearing cervical HPV infection. The overall study: Case blood was drawn when the lesion was first found; control blood after infection became undetectable. For cases, blood was sampled a median about 140 days after lesion detection, interquartile range roughly 80 to 220 days. Study observations and caveats: It is unknown whether associations predate infection; no effector/memory or HPV-specific sorting.

The method was immunoSEQ multiplex PCR; TCRdb's version includes in-frame clones alone and lacks a portion of them. This sample contains tens of thousands of clones. Prevalent HPV16 infections were excluded; only incident single HPV16 infections included. The length of the CDR3 is 15 residues. The V segment lost 3 bases and the J segment 7 bases; nucleotides outside the gene matches: 10. Germline V gene lookup returns CDR1 GTSNPN and CDR2 SVGIG (reference sequence). The sequence derives from a woman between 18 and 70 years old with a cervical HPV16 infection that either progressed to CIN3+ or cleared (not recorded which). The specimen sequenced was blood buffy coat. The chain combines TRBV30 with TRBJ2-5; 11 bases line up with TRBD2. The sequenced part of the CDR3 DNA is TGTGCCTGGAGACTAGCGGGGGCCCTCCGTGGGACC. Residues: CAWRLAGALRGT. The whole CDR3 is CAWRLAGALRGTQYF.